Following are 10 T cell receptor beta chains from one sample sequenced in a study of graft-versus-host responses after intestinal transplantation. The data were produced by immunoSEQ multiplex PCR, yet TCRdb's version contains in-frame clones alone and is incomplete. The data show tens of thousands of clones, roughly nine tenths seen once. This material consisted of PBMCs, taken roughly 65 days after intestinal transplantation. These receptors all come from a human patient who received an intestinal transplant, so some T cells may come from the graft donor.

The rearrangement links TRBV6-4 to TRBJ2-7; 13 positions match TRBD2. The V gene end was trimmed by 2 bases and the J gene end by 2 bases; junction bases not matched to a gene: 12. The germline V gene encodes CDR1 MRHNA and CDR2 SNTAGT. CDR3 length equals 19 residues. CDR3 coding DNA: TGTGCCAGCAGTGACGGCGAAGGGACTAGCGGGGCGAGGACCTACGAGCAGTACTTC. This sequence encodes CASSDGEGTSGARTYEQYF.

This chain joins TRBV20-1 and TRBJ1-2, with D unclear. CDR1 and CDR2 (germline): DFQATT, SNEGSKA (reference sequence). This CDR3 has 10 amino acids. The V gene lost 3 bases and the J gene lost 7 bases, with 6 bases spanning the gap. This chain's CDR3 is CSARATGYTF. The CDR3 DNA is TGCAGTGCTAGGGCTACTGGCTACACCTTC.

V and J are TRBV2 and TRBJ2-3, with 14 bases fitting TRBD2. Germline V gene data show CDR1 as SNHLY and CDR2 as FYNNEI. There are 18 residues in the CDR3. V lost 8 bases, J lost 0 bases, and 10 bases stayed unmatched. The CDR3 DNA reads as TGTGCCAGCGCTGGGACTAGCGGGGGTCCTATGAGCACAGATACGCAGTATTTT. Translation: CASAGTSGGPMSTDTQYF.

This chain uses TRBV30 with TRBJ2-3; a weak D match, TRBD1 (5 bases). Trimming pared 1 base from V and 2 bases from J, leaving 19 bases between. The CDR3 is made up of 17 amino acids. Germline CDR1 GTSNPN, CDR2 SVGIG (reference sequence). CDR3: CAWSGPTDRSYTDTQYF. The CDR3 DNA sequence: TGTGCCTGGAGTGGTCCGACAGACCGGTCTTACACAGATACGCAGTATTTT.

This chain links TRBV10-2 with TRBJ1-1; the D gene is possibly TRBD1 (5 bases). Deletions cut 3 bases from V and 0 bases from J, with 14 bases between. Germline V lookup: CDR1 WSHSY, CDR2 SAAADI. The CDR3 length is 16 residues. The DNA for the CDR3 is TGCGCCAGCAGTGACCCCCACAGGTACATGAACACTGAAGCTTTCTTT. It translates to CASSDPHRYMNTEAFF.

V and J are TRBV10-1 and TRBJ2-2; the D is unclear. CDR1 is WNHNN, CDR2 SYGVQD, per germline (reference sequence). Trimming shortened V by 4 bases and J by 4 bases, and 10 bases separated the two germline ends. CDR3 length equals 14 residues. Here the CDR3 DNA reads TGCGCCAGCAGTGTACCCAGAATCACCGGGGAGCTGTTTTTT. Amino acid sequence: CASSVPRITGELFF.

The V gene is TRBV6-5, the J gene TRBJ2-3, with 7 nucleotides matching TRBD2. Germline values: CDR1 MNHEY, CDR2 SVGAGI. V lost 0 bases to trimming and J lost 0 bases; unmatched junction nucleotides: 3. The CDR3 extends over 16 amino acids. The CDR3 here is CASSYSPAGSTDTQYF. CDR3 sequence (DNA): TGTGCCAGCAGTTACTCTCCAGCGGGGAGCACAGATACGCAGTATTTT.

Of note for this clone: Germline is not matched at one junction end, which may reflect a read error. The same CDR3 can be traced to other DNA sequences in this sample. This chain links TRBV5-6 with TRBJ1-1, with D unclear. The CDR3 is 14 residues long. Germline values: CDR1 SGHDT, CDR2 YYEEEE. CDR3 sequence (DNA): TGTGCCAGTAGCTTGGAGCGGAGGAACACTGAAGCTTTCTTT. It is translated as CASSLERRNTEAFF.

The gene calls are TRBV11-3 and TRBJ1-1; a weak D match, TRBD1 (5 bases). V gave up 1 base and J gave up 3 bases, with 9 bases separating them. This CDR3 comprises 14 residues. Looked up from germline, CDR1 is SGHNT and CDR2 is YENEEA. CDR3 nucleotide sequence: TGTGCCAGCAGCTTAGGATCCAGGGACACTGAAGCTTTCTTT. Encoded protein: CASSLGSRDTEAFF.

The CDR3 DNA follows: TGCGCCAGCAGCCAAGAACAGGGCTACGAGCAGTACTTC. Translating gives CASSQEQGYEQYF. V and J are TRBV4-1 and TRBJ2-7, with D maybe TRBD1 (6 bases). V gave up 0 bases and J gave up 3 bases, with 6 bases separating them. Looked up from germline, CDR1 is MGHRA and CDR2 is YSYEKL. The CDR3 loop spans 13 amino acids.